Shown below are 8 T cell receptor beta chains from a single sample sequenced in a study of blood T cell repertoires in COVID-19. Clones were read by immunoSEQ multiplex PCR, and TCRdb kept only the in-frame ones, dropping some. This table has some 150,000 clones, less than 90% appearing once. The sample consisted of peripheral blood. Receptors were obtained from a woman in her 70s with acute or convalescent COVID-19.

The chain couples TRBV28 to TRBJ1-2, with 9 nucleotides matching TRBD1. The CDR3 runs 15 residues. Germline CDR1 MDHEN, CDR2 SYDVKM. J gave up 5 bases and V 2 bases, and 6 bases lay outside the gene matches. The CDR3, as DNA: TGTGCCAGCAGTTTAGTAGAGGACAGGGGTTATGGCTACACCTTC. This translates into CASSLVEDRGYGYTF.

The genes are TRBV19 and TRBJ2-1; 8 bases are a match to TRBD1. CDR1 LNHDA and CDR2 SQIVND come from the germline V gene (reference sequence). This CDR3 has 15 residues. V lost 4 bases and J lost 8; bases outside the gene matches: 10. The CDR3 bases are TGTGCCAGTAGTAGAACAGGGGGGTCTGTGGATGAGCAGTTCTTC. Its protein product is CASSRTGGSVDEQFF.

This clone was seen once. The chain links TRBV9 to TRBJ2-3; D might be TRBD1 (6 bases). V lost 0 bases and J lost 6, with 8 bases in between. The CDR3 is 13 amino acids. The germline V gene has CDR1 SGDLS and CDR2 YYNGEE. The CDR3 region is CASSVARGDTQYF. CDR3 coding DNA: TGTGCCAGCAGCGTAGCTAGGGGGGATACGCAGTATTTT. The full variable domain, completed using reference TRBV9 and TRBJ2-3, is DSGVTQTPKHLITATGQRVTLRCSPRSGDLSVYWYQQSLDQGLQFLIQYYNGEERAKGNILERFSAQQFPDLHSELNLSSLELGDSALYFCASSVARGDTQYFGPGTRLTVL.

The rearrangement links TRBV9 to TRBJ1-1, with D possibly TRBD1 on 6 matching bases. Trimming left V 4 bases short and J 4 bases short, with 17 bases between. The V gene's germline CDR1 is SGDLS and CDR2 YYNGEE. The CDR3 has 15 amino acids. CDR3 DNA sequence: TGTGCCAGCAGCCCATTCAGGACAGCCGCCACTGAAGCTTTCTTT. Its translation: CASSPFRTAATEAFF.

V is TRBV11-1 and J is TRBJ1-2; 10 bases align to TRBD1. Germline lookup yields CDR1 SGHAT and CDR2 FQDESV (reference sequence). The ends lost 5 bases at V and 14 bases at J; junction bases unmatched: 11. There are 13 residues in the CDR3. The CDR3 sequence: CASSPWGQGPSTF. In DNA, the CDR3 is TGTGCCAGCAGCCCCTGGGGACAGGGGCCTTCTACCTTC.

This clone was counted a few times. The CDR3 reads CASSLRWASGGLQETQYF. CDR3 DNA: TGTGCCAGCAGTTTGAGGTGGGCAAGCGGGGGCCTCCAAGAGACCCAGTACTTC. The chain joins TRBV28 to TRBJ2-5, with 8 nucleotides matching TRBD2. V shed 3 bases and J 1 base; nucleotides not matched to a gene: 13. The CDR3 contains 18 residues. Germline-derived CDR1 and CDR2 are MDHEN and SYDVKM. The whole variable domain, filled in from reference TRBV28 and TRBJ2-5, reads DVKVTQSSRYLVKRTGEKVFLECVQDMDHENMFWYRQDPGLGLRLIYFSYDVKMKEKGDIPEGYSVSREKKERFSLILESASTNQTSMYLCASSLRWASGGLQETQYFGPGTRLLVL.

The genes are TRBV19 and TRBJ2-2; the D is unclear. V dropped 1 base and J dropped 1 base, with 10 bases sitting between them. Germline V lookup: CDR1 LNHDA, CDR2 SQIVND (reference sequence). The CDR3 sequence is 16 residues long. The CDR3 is CASSIGRVRNTGELFF. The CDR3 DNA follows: TGTGCCAGTAGTATAGGTCGCGTACGGAACACCGGGGAGCTGTTTTTT. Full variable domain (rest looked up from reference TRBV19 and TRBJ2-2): DGGITQSPKYLFRKEGQNVTLSCEQNLNHDAMYWYRQDPGQGLRLIYYSQIVNDFQKGDIAEGYSVSREKKESFPLTVTSAQKNPTAFYLCASSIGRVRNTGELFFGEGSRLTVL.

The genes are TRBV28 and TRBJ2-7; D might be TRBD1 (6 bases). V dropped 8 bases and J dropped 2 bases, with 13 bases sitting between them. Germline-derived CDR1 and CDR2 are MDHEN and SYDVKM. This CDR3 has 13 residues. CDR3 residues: CASSTGHTYEQYV. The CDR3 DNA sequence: TGTGCCAGCTCCACGGGACACACCTACGAGCAGTACGTC.